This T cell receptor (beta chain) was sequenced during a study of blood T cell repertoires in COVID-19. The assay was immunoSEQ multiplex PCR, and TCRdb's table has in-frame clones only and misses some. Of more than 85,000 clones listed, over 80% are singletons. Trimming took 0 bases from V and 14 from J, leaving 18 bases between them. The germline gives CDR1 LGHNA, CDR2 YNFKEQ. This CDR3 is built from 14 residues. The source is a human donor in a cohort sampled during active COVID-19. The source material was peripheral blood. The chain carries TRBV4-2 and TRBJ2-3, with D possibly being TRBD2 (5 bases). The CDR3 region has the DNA TGTGCCAGCAGCCAAGACGGTCCAGAGGGTCAGCGGTATTTT. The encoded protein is CASSQDGPEGQRYF.